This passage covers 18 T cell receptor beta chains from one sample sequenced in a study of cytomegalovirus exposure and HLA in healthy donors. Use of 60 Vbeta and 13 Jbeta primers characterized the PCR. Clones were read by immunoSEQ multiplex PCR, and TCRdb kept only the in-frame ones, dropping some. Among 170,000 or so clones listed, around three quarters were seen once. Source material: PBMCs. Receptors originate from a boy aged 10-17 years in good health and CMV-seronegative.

CDR3 in DNA: TGTGCCATCAGTCGACAGGTAGGGGCCTACGAGCAGTACTTC. It encodes CAISRQVGAYEQYF. The J gene is TRBJ2-7, the V gene TRBV10-3, with D possibly matching TRBD1 (6 bases). This CDR3 has 14 residues. The germline gives CDR1 ENHRY, CDR2 SYGVKD. The V end lost 5 bases, the J end lost 2 bases, and 13 bases lay between the germline ends.

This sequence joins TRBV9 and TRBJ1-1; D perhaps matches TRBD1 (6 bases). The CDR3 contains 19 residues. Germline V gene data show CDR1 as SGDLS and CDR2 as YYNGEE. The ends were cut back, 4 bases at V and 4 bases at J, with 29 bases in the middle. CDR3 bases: TGTGCCAGCAGCCATAGGGGGGTCGGCCCCCGGGAGGGCGGCACTGAAGCTTTCTTT. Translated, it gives CASSHRGVGPREGGTEAFF.

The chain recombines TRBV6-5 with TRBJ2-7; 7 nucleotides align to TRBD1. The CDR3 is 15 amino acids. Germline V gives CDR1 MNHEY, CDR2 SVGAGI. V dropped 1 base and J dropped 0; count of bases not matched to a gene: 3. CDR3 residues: CASSYLPGGSYEQYF. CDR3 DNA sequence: TGTGCCAGCAGTTACTTACCAGGGGGCTCCTACGAGCAGTACTTC.

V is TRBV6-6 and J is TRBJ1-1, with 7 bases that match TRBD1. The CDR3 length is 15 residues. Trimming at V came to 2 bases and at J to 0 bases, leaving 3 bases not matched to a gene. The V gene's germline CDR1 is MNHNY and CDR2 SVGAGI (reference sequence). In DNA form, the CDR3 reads TGTGCCAGCAGTTACGCGGACAGGTTGAACACTGAAGCTTTCTTT. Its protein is CASSYADRLNTEAFF.

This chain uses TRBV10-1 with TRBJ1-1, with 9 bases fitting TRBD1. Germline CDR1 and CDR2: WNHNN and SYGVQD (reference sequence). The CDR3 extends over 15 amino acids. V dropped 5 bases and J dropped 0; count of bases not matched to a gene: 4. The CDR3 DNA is TGCGCCAGCAGTCCCGACAGGGGGATGAACACTGAAGCTTTCTTT. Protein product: CASSPDRGMNTEAFF.

CDR3 sequence: CASSHPGQGGYEQYF. The CDR3 DNA sequence: TGTGCCAGCAGCCACCCCGGACAGGGGGGCTACGAGCAGTACTTC. The V call is TRBV4-2, the J call TRBJ2-7; TRBD1 agrees at 10 bases. V lost 3 bases to trimming and J lost 3 bases; unmatched junction nucleotides: 5. The CDR3 has 15 amino acids. The germline V gene encodes CDR1 LGHNA and CDR2 YNFKEQ.

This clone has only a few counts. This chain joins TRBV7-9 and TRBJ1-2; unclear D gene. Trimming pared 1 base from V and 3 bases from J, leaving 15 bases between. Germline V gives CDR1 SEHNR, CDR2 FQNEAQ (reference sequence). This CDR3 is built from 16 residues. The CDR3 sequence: CASSLGSQVLDYGYTF. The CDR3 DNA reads TGTGCCAGCAGCTTAGGGTCCCAGGTACTCGACTATGGCTACACCTTC. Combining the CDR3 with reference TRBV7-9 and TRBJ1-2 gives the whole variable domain DTGVSQNPRHKITKRGQNVTFRCDPISEHNRLYWYRQTLGQGPEFLTYFQNEAQLEKSRLLSDRFSAERPKGSFSTLEIQRTEQGDSAMYLCASSLGSQVLDYGYTFGSGTRLTVV.

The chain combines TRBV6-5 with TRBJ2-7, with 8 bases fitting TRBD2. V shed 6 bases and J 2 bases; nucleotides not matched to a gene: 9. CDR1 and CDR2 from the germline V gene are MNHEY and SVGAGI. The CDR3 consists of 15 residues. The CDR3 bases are TGTGCCAGCAGGGGCATAGCGGGAAATGCCTACGAGCAGTACTTC. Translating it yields CASRGIAGNAYEQYF.

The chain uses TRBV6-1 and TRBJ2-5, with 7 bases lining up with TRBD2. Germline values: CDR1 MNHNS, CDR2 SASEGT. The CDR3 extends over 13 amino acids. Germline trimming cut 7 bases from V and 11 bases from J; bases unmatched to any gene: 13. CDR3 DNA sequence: TGTGCCAGCACCGCTCGCGGTGGGAGGGAGCAGTACTTC. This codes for CASTARGGREQYF.

The CDR3 sequence is CAISDLHGQGTRMNTEAFF. In DNA, the CDR3 is TGTGCCATCAGTGACCTACACGGACAGGGGACGAGGATGAACACTGAAGCTTTCTTT. The chain has TRBV10-3 and TRBJ1-1; 9 bases fit TRBD1. The CDR3 totals 19 residues. Germline V gene sequence: CDR1 ENHRY, CDR2 SYGVKD. J gave up 0 bases and V 3 bases, and 14 bases lay outside the gene matches.

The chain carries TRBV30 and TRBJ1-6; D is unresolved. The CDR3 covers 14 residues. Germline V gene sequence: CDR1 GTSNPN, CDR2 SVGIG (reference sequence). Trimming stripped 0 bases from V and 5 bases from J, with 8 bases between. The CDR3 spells CAWSVGQDNSPLHF. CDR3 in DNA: TGTGCCTGGAGTGTCGGTCAGGATAATTCACCCCTCCACTTT.

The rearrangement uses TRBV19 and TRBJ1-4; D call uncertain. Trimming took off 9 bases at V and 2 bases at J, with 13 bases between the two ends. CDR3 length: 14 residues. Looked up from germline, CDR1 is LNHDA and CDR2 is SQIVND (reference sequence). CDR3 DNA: TGTGCCAGCTCTGCGACGGAGACTAATGAAAAACTGTTTTTT. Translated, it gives CASSATETNEKLFF.

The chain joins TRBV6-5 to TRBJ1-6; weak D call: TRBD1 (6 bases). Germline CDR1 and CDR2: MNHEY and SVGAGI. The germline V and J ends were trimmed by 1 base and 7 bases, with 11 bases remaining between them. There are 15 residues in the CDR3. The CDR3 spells CASSYLQGFNSPLHF. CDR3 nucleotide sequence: TGTGCCAGCAGTTACTTACAGGGTTTCAATTCACCCCTCCACTTT.

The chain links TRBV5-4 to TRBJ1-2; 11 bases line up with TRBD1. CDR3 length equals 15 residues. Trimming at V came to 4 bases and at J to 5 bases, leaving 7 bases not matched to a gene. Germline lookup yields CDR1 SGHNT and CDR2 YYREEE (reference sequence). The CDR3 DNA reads TGTGCCAGCAGCCCAGGACAGGGGGCATGGTATGGCTACACCTTC. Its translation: CASSPGQGAWYGYTF.

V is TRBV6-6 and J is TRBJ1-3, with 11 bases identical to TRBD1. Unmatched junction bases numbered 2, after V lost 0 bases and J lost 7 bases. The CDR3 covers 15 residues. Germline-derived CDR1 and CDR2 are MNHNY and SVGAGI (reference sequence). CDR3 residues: CASSYSRDRGNTIYF. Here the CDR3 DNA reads TGTGCCAGCAGTTACTCGAGGGACAGGGGGAACACCATATATTTT.

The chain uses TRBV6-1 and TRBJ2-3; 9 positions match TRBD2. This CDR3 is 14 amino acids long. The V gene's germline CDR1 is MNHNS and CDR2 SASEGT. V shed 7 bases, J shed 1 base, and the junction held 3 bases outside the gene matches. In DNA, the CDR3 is TGTGCCAGCACCTTAGCGGGGGGCACAGATACGCAGTATTTT. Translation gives CASTLAGGTDTQYF.

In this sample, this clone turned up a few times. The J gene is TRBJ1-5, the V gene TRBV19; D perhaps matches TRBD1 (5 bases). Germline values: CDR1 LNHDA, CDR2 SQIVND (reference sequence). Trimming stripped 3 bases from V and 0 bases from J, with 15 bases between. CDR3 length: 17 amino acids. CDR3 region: CASSIEDSPYSNQPQHF. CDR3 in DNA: TGTGCCAGTAGTATCGAAGACAGCCCATATAGCAATCAGCCCCAGCATTTT. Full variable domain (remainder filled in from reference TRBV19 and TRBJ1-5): DGGITQSPKYLFRKEGQNVTLSCEQNLNHDAMYWYRQDPGQGLRLIYYSQIVNDFQKGDIAEGYSVSREKKESFPLTVTSAQKNPTAFYLCASSIEDSPYSNQPQHFGDGTRLSIL.

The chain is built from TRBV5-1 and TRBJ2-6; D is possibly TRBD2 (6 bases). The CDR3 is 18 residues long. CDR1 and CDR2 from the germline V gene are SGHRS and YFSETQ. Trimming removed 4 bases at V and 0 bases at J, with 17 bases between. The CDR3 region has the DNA TGCGCCAGCAGCAGGGAGGCAGGGTTCTCCTCTGGGGCCAACGTCCTGACTTTC. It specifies CASSREAGFSSGANVLTF.